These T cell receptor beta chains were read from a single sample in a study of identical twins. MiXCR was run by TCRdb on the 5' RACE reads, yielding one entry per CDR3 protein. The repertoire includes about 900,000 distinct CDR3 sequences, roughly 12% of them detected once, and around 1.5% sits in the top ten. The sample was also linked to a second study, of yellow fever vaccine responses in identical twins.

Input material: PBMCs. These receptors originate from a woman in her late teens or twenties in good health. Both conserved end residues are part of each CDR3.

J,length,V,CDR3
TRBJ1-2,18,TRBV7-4,CASSLEEQTGINNYGYTF
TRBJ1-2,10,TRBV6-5,CASRDKVYTF
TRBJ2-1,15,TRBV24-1,CATSDLNSYGDELFF
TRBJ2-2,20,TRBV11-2,CASSTPKTLAGGINTGELFF
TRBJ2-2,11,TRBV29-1,CSADKAGELFF
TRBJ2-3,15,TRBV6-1,CASRPEGVLTDTQYF
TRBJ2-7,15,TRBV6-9,CASSYSCRRTYEQYF
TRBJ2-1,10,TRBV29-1,CSVEYGEQFF
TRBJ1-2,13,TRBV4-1,CASSQAWGYGYTF
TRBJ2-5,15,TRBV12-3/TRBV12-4,CASSQGGQIPETQYF
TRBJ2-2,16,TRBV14,CASSLGSGKAGGELFF
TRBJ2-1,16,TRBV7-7,CASSLGGVVVYNEQFF
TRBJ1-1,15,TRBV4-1,CASSQTWTVNTEAFF
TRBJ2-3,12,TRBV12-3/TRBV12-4,CASSFQADTQYF
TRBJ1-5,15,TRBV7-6,CASSCKGQENQPQHF
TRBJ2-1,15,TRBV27,CASSFNPSGSNEQFF
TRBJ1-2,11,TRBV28,CASMTNYGYTF
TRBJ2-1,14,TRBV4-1,CASSHPLGNGEQFF
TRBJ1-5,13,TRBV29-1,CSVSTGAGMSQHF
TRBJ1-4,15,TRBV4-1,CASSQGDRENEKLFF
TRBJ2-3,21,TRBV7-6,CASSLLLGRTSGRTSTDTQYF
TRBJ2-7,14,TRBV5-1,CASSTRTGDYEQYF
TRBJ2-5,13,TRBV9,CASSTGLAETQYF
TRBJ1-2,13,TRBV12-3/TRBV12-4,CASSLRTNYGYTF
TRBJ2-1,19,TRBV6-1,CASSKLSTGTGSSYNEQFF
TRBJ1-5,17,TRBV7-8,CASSPIPGQANNQPQHF
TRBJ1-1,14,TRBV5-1,CASSSSQGNTEAFF
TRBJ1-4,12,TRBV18,CASSPSIEKLFF
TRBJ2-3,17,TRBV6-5,CASSYLTSGRSTDTQYF
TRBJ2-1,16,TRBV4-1,CASSPVMLRAANEQFF
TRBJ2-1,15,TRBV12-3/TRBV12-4,CASSLTGTGHNEQFF
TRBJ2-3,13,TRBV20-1,CSVRRGEVDTQYF
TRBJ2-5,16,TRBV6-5,CASSYSTGGDWETQYF
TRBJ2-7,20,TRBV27,CASPTIKGLAGRVISYEQYF
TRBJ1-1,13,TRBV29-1,CSVIREMNTEAFF
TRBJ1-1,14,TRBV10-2,CASSASGVGAEAFF
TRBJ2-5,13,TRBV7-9,CASARNGQETQYF
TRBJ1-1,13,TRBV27,CASSSPSGNGAFF
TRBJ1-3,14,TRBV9,CASSRGDSGNTIYF
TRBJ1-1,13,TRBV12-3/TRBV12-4,CASSQGSVTEAFF
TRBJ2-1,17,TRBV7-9,CVSSLRDAGGRENEQFF
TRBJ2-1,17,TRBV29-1,CSVDQGAMAGRSNEQFF
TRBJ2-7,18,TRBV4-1,CASSQGGTGTSGSYEQYF
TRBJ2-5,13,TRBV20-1,CSAGTSGIETQYF
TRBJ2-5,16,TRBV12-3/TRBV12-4,CASSLVGTGGVGTQYF
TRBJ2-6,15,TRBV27,CASSAHRSGANVLTF
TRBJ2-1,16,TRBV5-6,CASSLDLGGKNNEQFF
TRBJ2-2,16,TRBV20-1,CSAREARQGNTGELFF
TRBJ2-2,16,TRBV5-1,CASSLVGTVNTGELFF
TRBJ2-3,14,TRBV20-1,CSARIAGVLDTQYF
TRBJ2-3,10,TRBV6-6,CAEQRDTQYF
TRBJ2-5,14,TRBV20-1,CSARGQGALGTQYF
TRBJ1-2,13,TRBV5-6,CASSLSGGTYYTF
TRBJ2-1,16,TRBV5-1,CASSSQLAGGGNEQFF
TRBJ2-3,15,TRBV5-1,CASSWGSGKADTQYF
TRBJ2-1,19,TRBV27,CASRQLAGGGGHSYNEQFF
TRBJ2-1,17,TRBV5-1,CASSPSPRDAYYNEQFF
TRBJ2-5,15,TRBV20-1,CSAKHLAGLPETQYF
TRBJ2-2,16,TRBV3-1,CASSLEEAGRTGELFF
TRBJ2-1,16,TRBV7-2,CASSLRTSGKYNEQFF